This T cell receptor (beta chain) was documented in a study of blood T cell repertoires in COVID-19. Whole-study context: PBMCs, B-cell-depleted T cells, or T cells were the source of the cDNA or gDNA that made up the material.

In the authors' workflow: How many nucleated cells were present was estimated from reference gene primer amplification. Produced via immunoSEQ multiplex PCR; TCRdb's table is partial and in-frame only. V, J and clone size derive from that table, while D and trimming were established from the DNA sequence. The repertoire holds fewer than 400,000 clones, with roughly 85% as singletons. Enrolled through a virtual design, the participants were between about 18 and 100 years of age and came from 24 US areas. The study recruited exposed participants who had met a COVID-19 case within 2 weeks before entry. Germline loops: CDR1 SGHTA, CDR2 FQGNSA. With 4 bases clipped from V and 3 bases from J, the junction kept 0 bases outside the gene matches. The CDR3 contains 14 residues. This clone was observed a single time.

Sequencing input: PBMCs or T cells enriched from blood (not recorded which). The receptor was isolated from a woman aged 30 to 39 who had been exposed to COVID-19. V usage is TRBV7-2 and J usage is TRBJ2-1; TRBD1 matches 10 bases. This CDR3 is CASSWTGGYNEQFF. In nucleotides, the CDR3 is TGTGCCAGCAGCTGGACAGGGGGCTACAATGAGCAGTTCTTC.